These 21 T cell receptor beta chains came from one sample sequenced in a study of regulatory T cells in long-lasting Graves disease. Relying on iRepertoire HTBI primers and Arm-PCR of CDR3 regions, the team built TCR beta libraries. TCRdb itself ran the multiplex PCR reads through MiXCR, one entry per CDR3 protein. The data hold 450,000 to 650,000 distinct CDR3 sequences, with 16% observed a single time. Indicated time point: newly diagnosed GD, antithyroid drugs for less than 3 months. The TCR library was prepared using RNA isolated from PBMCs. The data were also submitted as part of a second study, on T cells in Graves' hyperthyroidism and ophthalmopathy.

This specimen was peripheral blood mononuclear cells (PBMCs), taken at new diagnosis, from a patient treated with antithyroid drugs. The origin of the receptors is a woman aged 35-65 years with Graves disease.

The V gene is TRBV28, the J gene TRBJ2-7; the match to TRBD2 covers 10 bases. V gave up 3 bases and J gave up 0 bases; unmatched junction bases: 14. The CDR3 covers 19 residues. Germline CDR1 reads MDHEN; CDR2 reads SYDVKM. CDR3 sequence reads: CASSLWLAGAFSGSYEQYF. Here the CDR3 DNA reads TGTGCCAGCAGTTTGTGGCTAGCGGGGGCCTTCTCTGGCTCCTACGAGCAGTACTTC.

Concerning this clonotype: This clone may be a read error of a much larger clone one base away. CDR3 sequence: CASSTRLAGLCEQYF. The CDR3 DNA reads TGTGCCAGCAGTACCCGACTAGCGGGTTTATGCGAGCAGTACTTC. The genes are TRBV2 and TRBJ2-7; 10 positions match TRBD2. The CDR3 is 15 amino acids. From germline, CDR1 is SNHLY and CDR2 FYNNEI. Trimming at V came to 5 bases and at J to 6 bases, leaving 10 bases not matched to a gene.

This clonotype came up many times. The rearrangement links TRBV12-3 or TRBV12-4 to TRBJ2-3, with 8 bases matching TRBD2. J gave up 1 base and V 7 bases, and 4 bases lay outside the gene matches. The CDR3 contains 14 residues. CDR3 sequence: CASIKAGGTDTQYF. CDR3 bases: TGTGCCAGCATTAAAGCGGGGGGCACAGATACGCAGTATTTT.

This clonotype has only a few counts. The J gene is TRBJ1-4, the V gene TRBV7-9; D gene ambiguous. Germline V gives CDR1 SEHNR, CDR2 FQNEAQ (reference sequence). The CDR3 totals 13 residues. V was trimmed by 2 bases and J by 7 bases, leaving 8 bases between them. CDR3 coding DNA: TGTGCCAGCAGCTTAATGGCCGCTGAAAAACTGTTTTTT. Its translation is CASSLMAAEKLFF.

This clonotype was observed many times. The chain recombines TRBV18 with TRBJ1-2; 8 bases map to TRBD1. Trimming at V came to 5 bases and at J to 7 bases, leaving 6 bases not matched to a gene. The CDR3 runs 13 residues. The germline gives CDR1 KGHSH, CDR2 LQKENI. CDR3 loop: CASSSDRVGGYTF. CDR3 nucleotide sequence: TGTGCCAGCTCATCGGACAGGGTCGGTGGCTACACCTTC.

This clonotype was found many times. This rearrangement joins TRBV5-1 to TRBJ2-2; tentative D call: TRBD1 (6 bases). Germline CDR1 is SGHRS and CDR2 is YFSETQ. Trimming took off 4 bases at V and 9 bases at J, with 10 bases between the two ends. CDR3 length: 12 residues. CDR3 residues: CASSPQGRELFF. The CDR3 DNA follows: TGCGCCAGCAGCCCACAGGGCAGGGAGCTGTTTTTT.

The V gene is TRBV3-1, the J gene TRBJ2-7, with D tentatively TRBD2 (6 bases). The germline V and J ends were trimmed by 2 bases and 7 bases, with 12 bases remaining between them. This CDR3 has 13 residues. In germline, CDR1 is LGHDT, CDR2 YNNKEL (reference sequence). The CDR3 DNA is TGTGCCAGCAGCCAACGGGGGTCGGGGGAGCAGTACTTC. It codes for CASSQRGSGEQYF.

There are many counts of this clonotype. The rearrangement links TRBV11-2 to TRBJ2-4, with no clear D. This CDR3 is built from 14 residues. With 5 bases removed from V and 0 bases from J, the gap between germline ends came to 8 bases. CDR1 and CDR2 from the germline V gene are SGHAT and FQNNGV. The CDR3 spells CASSEFGAKNIQYF. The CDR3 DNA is TGTGCCAGCAGCGAGTTTGGAGCCAAAAACATTCAGTACTTC.

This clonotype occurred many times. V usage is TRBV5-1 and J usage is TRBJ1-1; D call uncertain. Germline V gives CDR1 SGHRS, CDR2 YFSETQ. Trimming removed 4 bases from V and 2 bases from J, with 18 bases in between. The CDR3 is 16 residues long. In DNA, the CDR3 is TGCGCCAGCAGCCGAACGGGATTTGGTATTAACACTGAAGCTTTCTTT. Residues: CASSRTGFGINTEAFF.

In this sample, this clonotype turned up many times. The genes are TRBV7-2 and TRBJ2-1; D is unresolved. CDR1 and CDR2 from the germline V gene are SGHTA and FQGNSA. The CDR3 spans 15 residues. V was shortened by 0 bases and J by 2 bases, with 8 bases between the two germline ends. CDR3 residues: CASSLAQRTYNEQFF. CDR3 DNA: TGTGCCAGCAGCTTAGCTCAGAGAACCTACAATGAGCAGTTCTTC.

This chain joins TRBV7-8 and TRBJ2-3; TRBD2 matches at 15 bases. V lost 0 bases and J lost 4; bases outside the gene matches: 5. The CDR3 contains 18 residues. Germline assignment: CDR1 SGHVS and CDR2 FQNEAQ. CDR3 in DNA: TGTGCCAGCAGCTTAGCAGGACTAGCGGGGGGGGGCTCAGATACGCAGTATTTT. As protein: CASSLAGLAGGGSDTQYF. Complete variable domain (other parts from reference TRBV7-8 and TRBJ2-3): GAGVSQSPRYKVAKRGQDVALRCDPISGHVSLFWYQQALGQGPEFLTYFQNEAQLDKSGLPSDRFFAERPEGSVSTLKIQRTQQEDSAVYLCASSLAGLAGGGSDTQYFGPGTRLTVL.

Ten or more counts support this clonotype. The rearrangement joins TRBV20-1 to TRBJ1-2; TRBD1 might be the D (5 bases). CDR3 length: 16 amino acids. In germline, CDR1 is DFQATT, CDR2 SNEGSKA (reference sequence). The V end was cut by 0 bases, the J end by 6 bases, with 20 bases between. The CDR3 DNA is TGCAGTGCTAGAGATTCCGGGTCAGGGTGGATGCATGGCTACACCTTC. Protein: CSARDSGSGWMHGYTF.

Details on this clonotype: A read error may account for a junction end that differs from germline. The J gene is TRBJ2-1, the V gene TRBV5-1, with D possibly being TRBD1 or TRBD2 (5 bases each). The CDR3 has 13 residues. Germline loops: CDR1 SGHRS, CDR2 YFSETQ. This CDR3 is CASILGEYNEQFF. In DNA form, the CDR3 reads TGCGCCAGCATCTTGGGGGAGTACAATGAGCAGTTCTTC.

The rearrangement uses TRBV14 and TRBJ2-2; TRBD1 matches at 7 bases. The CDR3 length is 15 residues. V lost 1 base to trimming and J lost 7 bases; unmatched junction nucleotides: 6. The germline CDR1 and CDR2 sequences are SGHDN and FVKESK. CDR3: CASSQVGQVGGELFF. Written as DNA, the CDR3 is TGTGCCAGCAGCCAAGTCGGACAGGTGGGCGGGGAGCTGTTTTTT. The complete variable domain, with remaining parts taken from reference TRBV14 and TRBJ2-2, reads EAGVTQFPSHSVIEKGQTVTLRCDPISGHDNLYWYRRVMGKEIKFLLHFVKESKQDESGMPNNRFLAERTGGTYSTLKVQPAELEDSGVYFCASSQVGQVGGELFFGEGSRLTVL.

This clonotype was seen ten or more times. The CDR3 DNA sequence: TGTGCCAGCAGTTACTCTCGCGGGGGGGCTGGGTACGAGCAGTACTTC. This gives the protein CASSYSRGGAGYEQYF. The rearrangement joins TRBV6-5 to TRBJ2-7; 9 bases are shared with TRBD2. Losses at the gene ends were 0 bases for V and 4 bases for J; bases not matched to a gene: 7. This CDR3 comprises 16 residues. Germline CDR1 MNHEY, CDR2 SVGAGI.

The CDR3 here is CASSPRGGDSPLHF. CDR3 in DNA: TGTGCCAGCAGCCCCCGGGGCGGAGATTCACCCCTCCACTTT. The rearrangement links TRBV2 to TRBJ1-6, with D possibly TRBD1 on 5 matching bases. The CDR3 is 14 residues long. Trimming pared 6 bases from V and 8 bases from J, leaving 14 bases between. Germline-derived CDR1 and CDR2 are SNHLY and FYNNEI. The full variable domain, completed using reference TRBV2 and TRBJ1-6, is EPEVTQTPSHQVTQMGQEVILRCVPISNHLYFYWYRQILGQKVEFLVSFYNNEISEKSEIFDDQFSVERPDGSNFTLKIRSTKLEDSAMYFCASSPRGGDSPLHFGNGTRLTVT.

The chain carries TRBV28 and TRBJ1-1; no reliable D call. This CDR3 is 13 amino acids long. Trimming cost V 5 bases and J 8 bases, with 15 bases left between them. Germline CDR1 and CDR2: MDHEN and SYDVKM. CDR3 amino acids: CASSPFTPGEAFF. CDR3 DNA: TGTGCCAGCAGTCCTTTCACCCCGGGGGAAGCTTTCTTT.

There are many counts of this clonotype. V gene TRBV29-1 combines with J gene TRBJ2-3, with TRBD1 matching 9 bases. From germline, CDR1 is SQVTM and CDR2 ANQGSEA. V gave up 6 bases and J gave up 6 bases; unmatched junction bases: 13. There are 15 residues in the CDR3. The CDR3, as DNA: TGCAGCGTCCTCCCCCGGGACAGGGTACCCGATACGCAGTATTTT. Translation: CSVLPRDRVPDTQYF.

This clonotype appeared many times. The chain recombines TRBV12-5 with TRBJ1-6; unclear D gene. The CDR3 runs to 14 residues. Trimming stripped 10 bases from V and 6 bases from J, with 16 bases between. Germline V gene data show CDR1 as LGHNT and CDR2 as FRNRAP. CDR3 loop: CATTAEWRNSPLHF. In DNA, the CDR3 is TGTGCTACTACTGCCGAATGGCGTAATTCACCCCTCCACTTT.

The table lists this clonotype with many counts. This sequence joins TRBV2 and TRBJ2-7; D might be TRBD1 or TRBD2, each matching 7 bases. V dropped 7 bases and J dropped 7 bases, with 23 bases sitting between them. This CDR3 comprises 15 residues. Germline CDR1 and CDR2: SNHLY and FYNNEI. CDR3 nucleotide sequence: TGTGCCAGCACTCTCAGGGGGGGGGGTGAATCGGAGCAGTACTTC. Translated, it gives CASTLRGGGESEQYF.

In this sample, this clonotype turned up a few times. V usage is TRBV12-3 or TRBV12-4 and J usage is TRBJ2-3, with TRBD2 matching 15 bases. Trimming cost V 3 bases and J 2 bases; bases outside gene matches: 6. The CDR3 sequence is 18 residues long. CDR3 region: CASSLGTSGGTVTDTQYF. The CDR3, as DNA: TGTGCCAGCAGTTTGGGGACTAGCGGGGGGACCGTCACAGATACGCAGTATTTT.